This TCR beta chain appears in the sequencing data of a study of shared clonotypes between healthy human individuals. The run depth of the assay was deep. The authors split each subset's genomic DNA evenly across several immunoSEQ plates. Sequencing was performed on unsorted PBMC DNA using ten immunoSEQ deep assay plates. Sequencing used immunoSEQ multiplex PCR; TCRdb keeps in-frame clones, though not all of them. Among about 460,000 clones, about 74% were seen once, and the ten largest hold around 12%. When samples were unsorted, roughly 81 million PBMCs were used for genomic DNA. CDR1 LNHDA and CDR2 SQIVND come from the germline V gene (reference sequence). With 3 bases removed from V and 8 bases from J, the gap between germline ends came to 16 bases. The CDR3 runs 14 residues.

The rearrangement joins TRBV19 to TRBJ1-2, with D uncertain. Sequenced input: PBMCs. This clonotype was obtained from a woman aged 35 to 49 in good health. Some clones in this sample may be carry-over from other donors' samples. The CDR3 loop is CASSIEPQTRGYTF. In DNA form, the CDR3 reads TGTGCCAGTAGTATCGAACCTCAGACACGGGGCTACACCTTC.